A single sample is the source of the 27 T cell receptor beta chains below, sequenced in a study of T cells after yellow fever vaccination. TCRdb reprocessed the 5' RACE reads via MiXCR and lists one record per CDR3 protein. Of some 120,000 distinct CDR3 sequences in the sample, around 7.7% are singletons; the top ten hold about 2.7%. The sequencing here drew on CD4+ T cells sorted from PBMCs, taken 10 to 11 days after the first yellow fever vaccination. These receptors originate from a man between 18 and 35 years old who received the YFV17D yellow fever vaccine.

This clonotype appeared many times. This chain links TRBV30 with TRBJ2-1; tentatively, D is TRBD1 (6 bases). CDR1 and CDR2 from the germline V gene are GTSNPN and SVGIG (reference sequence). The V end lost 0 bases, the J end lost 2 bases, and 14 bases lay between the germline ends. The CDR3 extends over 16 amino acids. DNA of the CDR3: TGTGCCTGGAGTGTACGAGGGGGTTGGGCCTACAATGAGCAGTTCTTC. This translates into CAWSVRGGWAYNEQFF.

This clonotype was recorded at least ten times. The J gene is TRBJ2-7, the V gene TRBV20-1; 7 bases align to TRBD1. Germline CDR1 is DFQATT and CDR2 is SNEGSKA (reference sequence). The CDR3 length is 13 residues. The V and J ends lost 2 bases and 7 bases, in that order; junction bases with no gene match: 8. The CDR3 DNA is TGCAGTGCTAGAAGGACAGGCCTTGGAGAGCAGTACTTC. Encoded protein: CSARRTGLGEQYF.

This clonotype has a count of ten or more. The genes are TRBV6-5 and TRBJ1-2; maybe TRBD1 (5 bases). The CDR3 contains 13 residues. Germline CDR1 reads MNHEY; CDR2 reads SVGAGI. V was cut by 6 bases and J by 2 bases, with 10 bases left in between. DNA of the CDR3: TGTGCCAGCAGCAGGGAAGTAAACTATGGCTACACCTTC. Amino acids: CASSREVNYGYTF.

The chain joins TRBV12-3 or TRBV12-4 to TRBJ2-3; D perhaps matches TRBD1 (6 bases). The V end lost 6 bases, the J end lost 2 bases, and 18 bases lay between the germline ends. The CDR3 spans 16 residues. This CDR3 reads CASSHQSWGHTDTQYF. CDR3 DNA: TGTGCCAGCAGCCACCAATCATGGGGACACACAGATACGCAGTATTTT.

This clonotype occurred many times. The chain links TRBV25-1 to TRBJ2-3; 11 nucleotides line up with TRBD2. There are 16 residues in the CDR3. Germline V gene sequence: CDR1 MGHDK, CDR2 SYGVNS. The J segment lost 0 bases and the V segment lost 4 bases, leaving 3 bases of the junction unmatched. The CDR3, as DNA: TGTGCCAGCAGTGGACTAGCGGGGTTTAGCACAGATACGCAGTATTTT. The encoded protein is CASSGLAGFSTDTQYF.

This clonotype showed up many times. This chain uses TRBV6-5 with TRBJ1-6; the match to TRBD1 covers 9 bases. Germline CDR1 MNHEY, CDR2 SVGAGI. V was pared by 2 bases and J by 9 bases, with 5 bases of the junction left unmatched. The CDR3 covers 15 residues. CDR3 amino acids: CASSYTGGPFSPLHF. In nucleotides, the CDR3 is TGTGCCAGCAGTTACACAGGGGGCCCATTTTCACCCCTCCACTTT.

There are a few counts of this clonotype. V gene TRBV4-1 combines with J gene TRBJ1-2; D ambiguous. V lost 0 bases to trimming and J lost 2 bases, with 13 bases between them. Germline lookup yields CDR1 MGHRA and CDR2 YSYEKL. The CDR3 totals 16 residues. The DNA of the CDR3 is TGCGCCAGCAGCCAAGATGCTATGGGCGGGAACTATGGCTACACCTTC. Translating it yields CASSQDAMGGNYGYTF.

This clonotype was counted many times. As DNA, the CDR3 is TGTGCCAGCATCTCCGGGAAGGGGGCCCTGAACACTGAAGCTTTCTTT. Translation: CASISGKGALNTEAFF. The chain couples TRBV6-5 to TRBJ1-1; 7 positions agree with TRBD1. The ends lost 7 bases at V and 0 bases at J; junction bases unmatched: 11. CDR3 length equals 16 residues. The germline V gene has CDR1 MNHEY and CDR2 SVGAGI.

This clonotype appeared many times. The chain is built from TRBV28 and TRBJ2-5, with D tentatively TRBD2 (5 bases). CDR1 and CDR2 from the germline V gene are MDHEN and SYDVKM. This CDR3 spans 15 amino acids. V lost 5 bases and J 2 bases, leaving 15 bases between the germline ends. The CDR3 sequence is CASSPSPGIQETQYF. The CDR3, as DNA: TGTGCCAGCAGTCCCTCGCCCGGGATTCAAGAGACCCAGTACTTC.

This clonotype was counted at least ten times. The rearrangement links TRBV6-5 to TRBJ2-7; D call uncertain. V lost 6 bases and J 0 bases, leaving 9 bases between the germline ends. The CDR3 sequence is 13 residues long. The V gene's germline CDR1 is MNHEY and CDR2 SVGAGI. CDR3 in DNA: TGTGCCAGCAGGTCCTCCGGCTCCTACGAGCAGTACGTC. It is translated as CASRSSGSYEQYV.

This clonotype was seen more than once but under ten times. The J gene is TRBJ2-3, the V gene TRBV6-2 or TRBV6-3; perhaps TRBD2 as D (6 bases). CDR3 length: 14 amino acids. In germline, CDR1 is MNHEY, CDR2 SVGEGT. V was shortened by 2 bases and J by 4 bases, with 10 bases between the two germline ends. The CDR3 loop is CASSYAGTPDTQYF. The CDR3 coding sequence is TGTGCCAGCAGTTACGCGGGGACCCCAGATACGCAGTATTTT.

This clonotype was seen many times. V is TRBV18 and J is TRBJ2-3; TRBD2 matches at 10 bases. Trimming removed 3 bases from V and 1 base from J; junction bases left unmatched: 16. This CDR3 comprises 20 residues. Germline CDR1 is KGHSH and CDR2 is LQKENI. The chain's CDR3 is CASSPRNPETGTSGTDTQYF. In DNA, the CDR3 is TGTGCCAGCTCACCCCGGAATCCGGAAACCGGGACTAGCGGCACAGATACGCAGTATTTT.

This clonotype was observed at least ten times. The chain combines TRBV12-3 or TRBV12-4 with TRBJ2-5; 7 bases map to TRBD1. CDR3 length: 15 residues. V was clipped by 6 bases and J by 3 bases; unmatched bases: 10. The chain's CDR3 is CASSLRGQSKETQYF. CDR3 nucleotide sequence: TGTGCCAGCAGCCTACGGGGACAGTCCAAAGAGACCCAGTACTTC.

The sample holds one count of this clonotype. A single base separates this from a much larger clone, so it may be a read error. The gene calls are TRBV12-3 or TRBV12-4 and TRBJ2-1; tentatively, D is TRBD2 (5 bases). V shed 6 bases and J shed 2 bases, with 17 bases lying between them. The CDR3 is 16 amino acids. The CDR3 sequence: CASRLGLPSPYNEQFF. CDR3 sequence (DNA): TGTGCCAGCAGACTTGGACTTCCTAGCCCCTACAATGAGCAGTTCTTC.

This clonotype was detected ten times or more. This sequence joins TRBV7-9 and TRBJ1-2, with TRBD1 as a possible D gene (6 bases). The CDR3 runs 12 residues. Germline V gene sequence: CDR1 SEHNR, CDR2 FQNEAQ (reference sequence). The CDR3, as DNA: TGTGTCTCGACAGGAAGCAGCTATGGCTACACCTTC. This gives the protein CVSTGSSYGYTF.

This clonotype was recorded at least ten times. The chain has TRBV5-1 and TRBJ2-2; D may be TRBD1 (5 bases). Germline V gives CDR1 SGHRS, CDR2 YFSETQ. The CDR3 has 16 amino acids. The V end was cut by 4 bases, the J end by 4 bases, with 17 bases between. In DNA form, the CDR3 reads TGCGCCAGCAGCCAGCAGGGCGGATCCATCACCGGGGAGCTGTTTTTT. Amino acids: CASSQQGGSITGELFF. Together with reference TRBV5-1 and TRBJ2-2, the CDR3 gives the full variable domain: KAGVTQTPRYLIKTRGQQVTLSCSPISGHRSVSWYQQTPGQGLQFLFEYFSETQRNKGNFPGRFSGRQFSNSRSEMNVSTLELGDSALYLCASSQQGGSITGELFFGEGSRLTVL.

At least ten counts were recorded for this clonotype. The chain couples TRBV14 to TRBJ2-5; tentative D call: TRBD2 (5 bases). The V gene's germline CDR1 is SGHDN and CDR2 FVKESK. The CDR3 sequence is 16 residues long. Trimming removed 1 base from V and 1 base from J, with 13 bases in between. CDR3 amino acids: CASSQVRAAPQETQYF. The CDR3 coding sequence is TGTGCCAGCAGCCAAGTGCGAGCGGCCCCCCAAGAGACCCAGTACTTC.

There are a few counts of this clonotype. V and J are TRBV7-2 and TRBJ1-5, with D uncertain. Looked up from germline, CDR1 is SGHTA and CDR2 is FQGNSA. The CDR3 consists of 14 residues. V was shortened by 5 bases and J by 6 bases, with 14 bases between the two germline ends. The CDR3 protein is CASSPPSRAQPQHF. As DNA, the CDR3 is TGTGCCAGCAGCCCCCCATCGAGGGCTCAGCCCCAGCATTTT.

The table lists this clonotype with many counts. The chain's CDR3 is CASSLTGGDYGYTF. For the CDR3, the DNA is TGTGCCAGCAGCTTAACGGGGGGTGACTATGGCTACACCTTC. This chain links TRBV7-3 with TRBJ1-2, with D possibly matching TRBD1 (5 bases). CDR1 and CDR2 from the germline V gene are SGHTA and FQGTGA. This CDR3 region has 14 residues. Deletions cut 0 bases from V and 3 bases from J, with 8 bases between.

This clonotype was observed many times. This CDR3 is CASSPPGADTQYF. In nucleotides, the CDR3 is TGTGCCAGCTCACCACCTGGAGCAGATACGCAGTATTTT. This chain uses TRBV18 with TRBJ2-3; D remains ambiguous. The ends were cut back, 0 bases at V and 4 bases at J, with 5 bases in the middle. Germline V CDR1 and CDR2: KGHSH, LQKENI. CDR3 length: 13 amino acids.

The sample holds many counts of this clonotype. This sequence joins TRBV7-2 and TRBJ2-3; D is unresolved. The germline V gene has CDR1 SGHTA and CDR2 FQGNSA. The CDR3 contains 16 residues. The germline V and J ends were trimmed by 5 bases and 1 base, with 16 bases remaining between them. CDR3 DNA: TGTGCCAGCAGCCCCCGGACGGGTTTTCGCACAGATACGCAGTATTTT. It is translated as CASSPRTGFRTDTQYF.

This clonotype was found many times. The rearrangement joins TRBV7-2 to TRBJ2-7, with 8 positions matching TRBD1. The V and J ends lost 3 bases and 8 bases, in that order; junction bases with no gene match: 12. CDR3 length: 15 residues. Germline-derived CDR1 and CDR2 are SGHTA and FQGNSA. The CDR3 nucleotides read TGTGCCAGCAGCTTTGGCTGGGACAGGTCGTTTCAGCAGTACTTC. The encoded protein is CASSFGWDRSFQQYF.

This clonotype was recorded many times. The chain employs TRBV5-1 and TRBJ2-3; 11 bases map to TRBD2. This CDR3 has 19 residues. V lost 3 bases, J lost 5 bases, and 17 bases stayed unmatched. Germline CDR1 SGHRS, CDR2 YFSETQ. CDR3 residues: CASSWASGGPTFGGDTQYF. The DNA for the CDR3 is TGCGCCAGCAGCTGGGCTAGCGGGGGGCCAACGTTCGGAGGAGATACGCAGTATTTT. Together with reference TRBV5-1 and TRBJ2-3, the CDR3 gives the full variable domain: KAGVTQTPRYLIKTRGQQVTLSCSPISGHRSVSWYQQTPGQGLQFLFEYFSETQRNKGNFPGRFSGRQFSNSRSEMNVSTLELGDSALYLCASSWASGGPTFGGDTQYFGPGTRLTVL.

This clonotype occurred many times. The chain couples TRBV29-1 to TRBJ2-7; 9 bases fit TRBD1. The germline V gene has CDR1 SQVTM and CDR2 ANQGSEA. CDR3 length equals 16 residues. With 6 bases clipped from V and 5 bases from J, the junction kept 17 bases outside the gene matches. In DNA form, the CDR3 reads TGCAGCGTCCAGACAGGGGGAACGTATCCCAGTGACGAGCAGTACTTC. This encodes CSVQTGGTYPSDEQYF.

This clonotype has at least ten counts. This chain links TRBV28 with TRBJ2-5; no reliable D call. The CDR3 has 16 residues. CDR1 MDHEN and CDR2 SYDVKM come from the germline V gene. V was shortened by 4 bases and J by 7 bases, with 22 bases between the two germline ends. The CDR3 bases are TGTGCCAGCAGTTCCCCTGGCGTTCCTCCCACGGGGACCCAGTACTTC. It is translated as CASSSPGVPPTGTQYF.

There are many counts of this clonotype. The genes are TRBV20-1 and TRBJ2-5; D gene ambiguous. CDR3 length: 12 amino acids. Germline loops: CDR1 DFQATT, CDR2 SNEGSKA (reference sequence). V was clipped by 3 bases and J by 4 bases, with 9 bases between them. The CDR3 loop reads CSARPHGETQYF. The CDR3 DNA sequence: TGCAGTGCTAGGCCCCACGGAGAGACCCAGTACTTC.

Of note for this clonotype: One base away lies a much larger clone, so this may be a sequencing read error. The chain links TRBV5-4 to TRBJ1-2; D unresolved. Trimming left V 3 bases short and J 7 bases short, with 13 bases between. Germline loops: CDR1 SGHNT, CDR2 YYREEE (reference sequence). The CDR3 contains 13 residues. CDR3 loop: CASSWPGLGGYTF. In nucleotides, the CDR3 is TGTGCCAGCAGCTGGCCCGGGTTGGGTGGCTACACCTTC.